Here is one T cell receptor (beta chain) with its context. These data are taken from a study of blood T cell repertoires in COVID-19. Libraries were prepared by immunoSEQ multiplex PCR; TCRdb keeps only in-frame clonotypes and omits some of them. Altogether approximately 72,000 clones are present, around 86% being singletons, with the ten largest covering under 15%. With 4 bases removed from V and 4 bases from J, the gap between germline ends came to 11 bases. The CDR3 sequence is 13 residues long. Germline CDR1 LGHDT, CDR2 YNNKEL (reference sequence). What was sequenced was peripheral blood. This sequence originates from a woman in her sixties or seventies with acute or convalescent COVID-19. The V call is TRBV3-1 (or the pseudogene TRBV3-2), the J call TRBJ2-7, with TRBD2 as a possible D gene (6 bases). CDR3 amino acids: CASSRGTFYEQYF. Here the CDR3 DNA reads TGTGCCAGCAGCCGTGGGACTTTTTACGAGCAGTACTTC.